This T cell receptor (beta chain) is from a study of cytomegalovirus exposure and HLA in healthy donors. Study details: In terms of ancestry, the Caucasian-associated cluster contained roughly 80% of the roughly 400 genotyped donors. Findings of the study overall: The study put around 180 TCR beta chains on its list as cytomegalovirus-associated.

For this clone: What it binds is unknown.

The CDR3 totals 15 residues. The V gene's germline CDR1 is SGHDN and CDR2 FVKESK. Unmatched junction bases numbered 14, after V lost 4 bases and J lost 9 bases. PCR employed 60 Vbeta and 13 Jbeta primers. Profiling relied on immunoSEQ multiplex PCR, and the TCRdb table lists in-frame clones only, not all of them. The sample holds roughly 140,000 clones. This receptor was identified in a male donor in good health and CMV-seronegative. This sequence joins TRBV14 and TRBJ2-5; 7 nucleotides match TRBD2. Material for sequencing was PBMCs. DNA of the CDR3: TGTGCCAGCAGCCTTGGGCGGGAGCCCCGCGGGGCCCAGTACTTC. It is translated as CASSLGREPRGAQYF.